The 17 T cell receptor beta chains below come from one sample, sequenced in a study of T-cell reconstitution after alpha-beta-depleted transplantation in children. Preparing the TCRbeta library involved the use of unique molecular identifiers. TCRdb re-called the PCR reads through MiXCR, storing one row per CDR3 protein. The table includes 600,000 to 700,000 distinct CDR3 sequences, 13% detected once. Material: PBMCs, obtained before TCRalphabeta/CD19-depleted stem cell transplant. These receptors were taken from a girl aged 2-10 years with congenital amegakaryocytic thrombocytopenia, due to receive a stem cell transplant.

This clonotype was observed many times. The V and J genes are TRBV11-2 and TRBJ2-1; D is tentatively TRBD1 or TRBD2 (5 bases each). Germline V gene lookup returns CDR1 SGHAT and CDR2 FQNNGV. The CDR3 loop spans 13 amino acids. V dropped 5 bases and J dropped 6 bases, with 11 bases sitting between them. DNA for the CDR3: TGTGCCAGCAGCCCGGGACCCGTCAATGAGCAGTTCTTC. It yields the protein CASSPGPVNEQFF.

V usage is TRBV14 and J usage is TRBJ2-3, with D hard to call. With 1 base removed from V and 3 bases from J, the gap between germline ends came to 8 bases. The CDR3 runs 14 residues. Germline CDR1 and CDR2: SGHDN and FVKESK. This CDR3 is CASSQVGRTDTQYF. CDR3 coding DNA: TGTGCCAGCAGCCAAGTAGGCCGGACAGATACGCAGTATTTT.

At least ten counts were recorded for this clonotype. This chain uses TRBV12-3 or TRBV12-4 with TRBJ2-7; D is possibly TRBD2 (5 bases). The CDR3 covers 14 residues. Trimming took off 3 bases at V and 1 base at J, with 10 bases between the two ends. CDR3: CASSFARVSYEQYF. The DNA of the CDR3 is TGTGCCAGCAGTTTTGCGAGGGTGTCCTACGAGCAGTACTTC.

This clonotype was seen at least ten times. The rearrangement joins TRBV5-6 to TRBJ2-3; TRBD2 is a possible D gene (5 bases). CDR1 and CDR2 (germline): SGHDT, YYEEEE. The CDR3 runs 15 residues. V lost 2 bases to trimming and J lost 4 bases, with 14 bases between them. In DNA form, the CDR3 reads TGTGCCAGCAGCTTATACGGGGTTTCCCCAGATACGCAGTATTTT. This codes for CASSLYGVSPDTQYF. Supplemented by reference TRBV5-6 and TRBJ2-3, the full variable domain reads DAGVTQSPTHLIKTRGQQVTLRCSPKSGHDTVSWYQQALGQGPQFIFQYYEEEERQRGNFPDRFSGHQFPNYSSELNVNALLLGDSALYLCASSLYGVSPDTQYFGPGTRLTVL.

The J gene is TRBJ2-7, the V gene TRBV30; D remains ambiguous. The germline V gene has CDR1 GTSNPN and CDR2 SVGIG (reference sequence). The V gene lost 5 bases and the J gene lost 1 base, with 15 bases spanning the gap. The length of the CDR3 is 14 residues. The CDR3 reads CAWRNVDGSYEQYF. DNA for the CDR3: TGTGCCTGGCGTAACGTCGACGGGTCCTACGAGCAGTACTTC.

The chain recombines TRBV19 with TRBJ1-5, with 9 bases aligning to TRBD1. Germline assignment: CDR1 LNHDA and CDR2 SQIVND (reference sequence). The CDR3 has 17 amino acids. V gave up 6 bases and J gave up 6 bases; unmatched junction bases: 15. The DNA for the CDR3 is TGTGCCAGTAGAGCCCTGCTACAGGGGGCTTCTGGTCAGCCCCAGCATTTT. This encodes CASRALLQGASGQPQHF.

This clonotype was counted ten times or more. The chain has TRBV6-5 and TRBJ2-7; no reliable D call. V lost 8 bases and J lost 4, with 6 bases in between. The CDR3 is 10 residues long. Germline assignment: CDR1 MNHEY and CDR2 SVGAGI. The CDR3 DNA sequence: TGTGCCAGCGGTCGATACGAGCAGTACTTC. This gives the protein CASGRYEQYF.

With respect to this clonotype: One base away lies a much larger clone, so this may be a sequencing read error. The CDR3 bases are TGTGCCAGCTCAGCCTCGCAGGTTTACGAGCAGCACTTC. Translated: CASSASQVYEQHF. V usage is TRBV18 and J usage is TRBJ2-7; D is unresolved. The V gene's germline CDR1 is KGHSH and CDR2 LQKENI. The CDR3 totals 13 residues.

This clonotype came up a few times. The CDR3 loop is CASSLGGRNQETQYF. The CDR3 nucleotides are TGTGCCAGCAGCTTAGGGGGCCGGAACCAAGAGACCCAGTACTTC. This rearrangement joins TRBV11-3 to TRBJ2-5, with a possible D match to TRBD1 (5 bases). CDR3 length: 15 amino acids. Germline V gene lookup returns CDR1 SGHNT and CDR2 YENEEA. V lost 1 base and J 0 bases, leaving 9 bases between the germline ends.

V gene TRBV10-2 combines with J gene TRBJ2-2; 7 bases map to TRBD2. V trimming: 3 bases; J trimming: 3 bases; junction bases outside the gene matches: 1. The CDR3 has 14 residues. The germline V gene has CDR1 WSHSY and CDR2 SAAADI. The CDR3 bases are TGCGCCAGCAGTGAAACTAGCGACACCGGGGAGCTGTTTTTT. Translating it yields CASSETSDTGELFF.

There are many counts of this clonotype. This chain uses TRBV30 with TRBJ1-5; D is possibly TRBD1 (5 bases). The CDR3 totals 13 residues. Germline lookup yields CDR1 GTSNPN and CDR2 SVGIG (reference sequence). Deletions cut 0 bases from V and 6 bases from J, with 9 bases between. This CDR3 reads CAWSVDSFQPQHF. CDR3 DNA: TGTGCCTGGAGTGTTGACAGTTTTCAGCCCCAGCATTTT.

J is TRBJ2-5 and V is TRBV20-1; unclear D gene. The V and J ends lost 1 base and 5 bases respectively, with 20 bases between them. There are 16 residues in the CDR3. The germline gives CDR1 DFQATT, CDR2 SNEGSKA (reference sequence). CDR3 residues: CSARGDGRSLVETQYF. In DNA, the CDR3 is TGCAGTGCTAGAGGGGATGGCAGATCCCTCGTGGAGACCCAGTACTTC.

The gene calls are TRBV5-1 and TRBJ2-3; 8 bases line up with TRBD2. The germline gives CDR1 SGHRS, CDR2 YFSETQ. This CDR3 contains 17 residues. Germline trimming cut 2 bases from V and 4 bases from J; bases unmatched to any gene: 12. In DNA form, the CDR3 reads TGCGCCAGCAGCTTCCCCACCGGGAGGGGAGGCGCAGATACGCAGTATTTT. Its translation: CASSFPTGRGGADTQYF. The full variable domain, completed using reference TRBV5-1 and TRBJ2-3, is KAGVTQTPRYLIKTRGQQVTLSCSPISGHRSVSWYQQTPGQGLQFLFEYFSETQRNKGNFPGRFSGRQFSNSRSEMNVSTLELGDSALYLCASSFPTGRGGADTQYFGPGTRLTVL.

This clonotype was found many times. The rearrangement joins TRBV7-9 to TRBJ2-2, with 10 bases lining up with TRBD2. The CDR3 is 17 residues long. V was clipped by 6 bases and J by 7 bases; unmatched bases: 14. Germline CDR1 reads SEHNR; CDR2 reads FQNEAQ (reference sequence). CDR3 coding DNA: TGTGCCAGCAGGCATTTGGGGCATGGACTAGCGGACGGGGAGCTGTTTTTT. The encoded protein is CASRHLGHGLADGELFF.

This clonotype was recorded at least ten times. The chain combines TRBV5-8 with TRBJ2-2; 11 nucleotides match TRBD2. This CDR3 contains 16 residues. The germline CDR1 and CDR2 sequences are SGHTS and YDEGEE. V gave up 1 base and J gave up 6 bases; unmatched junction bases: 5. The CDR3 spells CASSLRLAGGPGELFF. For the CDR3, the DNA is TGTGCCAGCAGCTTGCGGCTAGCGGGAGGTCCCGGGGAGCTGTTTTTT.

This clonotype has only a few counts. The chain carries TRBV7-6 and TRBJ1-1; D is unclear. The germline V gene encodes CDR1 SGHVS and CDR2 FNYEAQ. This CDR3 spans 16 amino acids. Between the trimmed V and J ends, which lost 2 bases and 1 base, there was a span of 14 bases. In DNA form, the CDR3 reads TGTGCCAGCAGCTTACGAGTGTTGGGTCCGAACACTGAAGCTTTCTTT. It codes for CASSLRVLGPNTEAFF.

This clonotype was picked up many times. The rearrangement joins TRBV20-1 to TRBJ2-7; 7 nucleotides line up with TRBD2. Germline assignment: CDR1 DFQATT and CDR2 SNEGSKA (reference sequence). This CDR3 has 15 amino acids. The ends lost 1 base at V and 1 base at J; junction bases unmatched: 7. The CDR3 loop is CSARGPSGKSYEQYF. The CDR3 coding sequence is TGCAGTGCTAGAGGTCCTAGCGGTAAATCCTACGAGCAGTACTTC.